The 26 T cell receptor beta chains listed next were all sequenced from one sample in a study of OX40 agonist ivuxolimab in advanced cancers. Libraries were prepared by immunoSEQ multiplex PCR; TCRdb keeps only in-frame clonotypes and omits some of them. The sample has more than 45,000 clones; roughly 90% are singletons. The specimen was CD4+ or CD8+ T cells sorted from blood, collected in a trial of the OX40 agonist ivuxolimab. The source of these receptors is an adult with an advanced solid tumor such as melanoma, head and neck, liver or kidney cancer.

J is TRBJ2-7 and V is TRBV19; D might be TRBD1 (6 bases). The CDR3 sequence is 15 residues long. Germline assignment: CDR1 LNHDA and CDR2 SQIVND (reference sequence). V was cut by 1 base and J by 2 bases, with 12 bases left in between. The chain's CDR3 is CASSIGGQIAYEQYF. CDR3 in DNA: TGTGCCAGTAGTATAGGGGGGCAGATAGCCTACGAGCAGTACTTC.

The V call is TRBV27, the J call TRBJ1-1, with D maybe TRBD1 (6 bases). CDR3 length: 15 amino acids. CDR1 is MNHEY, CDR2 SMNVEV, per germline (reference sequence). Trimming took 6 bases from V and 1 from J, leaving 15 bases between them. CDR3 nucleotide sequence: TGTGCCAGCAGCCCCCAGACAGGTGGGAACACTGAAGCTTTCTTT. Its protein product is CASSPQTGGNTEAFF.

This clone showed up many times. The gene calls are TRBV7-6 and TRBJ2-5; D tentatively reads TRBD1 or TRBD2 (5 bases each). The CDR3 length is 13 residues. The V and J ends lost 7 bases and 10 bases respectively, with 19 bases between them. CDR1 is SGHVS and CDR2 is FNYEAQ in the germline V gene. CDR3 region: CASTPLELGDQYF. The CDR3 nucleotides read TGTGCCAGCACTCCCTTGGAGCTGGGGGACCAGTACTTC.

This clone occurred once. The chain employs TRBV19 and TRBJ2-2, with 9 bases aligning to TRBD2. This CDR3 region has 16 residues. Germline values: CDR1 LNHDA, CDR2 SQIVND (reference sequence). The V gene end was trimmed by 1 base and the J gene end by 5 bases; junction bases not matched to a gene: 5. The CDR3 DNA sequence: TGTGCCAGTAGTATAGGAAGCGGGGGGCGGACCGGGGAGCTGTTTTTT. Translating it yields CASSIGSGGRTGELFF.

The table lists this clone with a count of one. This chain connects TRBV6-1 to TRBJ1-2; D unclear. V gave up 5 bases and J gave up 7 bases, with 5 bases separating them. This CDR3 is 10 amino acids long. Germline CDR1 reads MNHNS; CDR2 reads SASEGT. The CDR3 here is CASSWGGYTF. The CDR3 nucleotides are TGTGCCAGCAGTTGGGGTGGCTACACCTTC.

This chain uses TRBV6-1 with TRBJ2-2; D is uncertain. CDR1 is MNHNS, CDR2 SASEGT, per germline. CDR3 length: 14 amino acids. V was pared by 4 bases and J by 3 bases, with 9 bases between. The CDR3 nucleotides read TGTGCCAGCAGTGGGCAGGTTGACACCGGGGAGCTGTTTTTT. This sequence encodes CASSGQVDTGELFF.

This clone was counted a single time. The CDR3 DNA reads as TGTGCCAGCAGCGTAGAAAGCGGGGGGGCCTACGAGCAGTACTTC. This sequence encodes CASSVESGGAYEQYF. The rearrangement joins TRBV9 to TRBJ2-7, with 10 bases fitting TRBD2. Germline CDR1 SGDLS, CDR2 YYNGEE. The V and J ends lost 0 bases and 2 bases, in that order; junction bases with no gene match: 2. This CDR3 is 15 amino acids long.

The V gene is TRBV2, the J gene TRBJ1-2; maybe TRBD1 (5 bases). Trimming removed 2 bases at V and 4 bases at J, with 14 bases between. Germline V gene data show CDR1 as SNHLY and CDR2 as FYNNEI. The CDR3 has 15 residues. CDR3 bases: TGTGCCAGCAGTGAACGACGGCTTGGGGGCTATGGCTACACCTTC. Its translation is CASSERRLGGYGYTF.

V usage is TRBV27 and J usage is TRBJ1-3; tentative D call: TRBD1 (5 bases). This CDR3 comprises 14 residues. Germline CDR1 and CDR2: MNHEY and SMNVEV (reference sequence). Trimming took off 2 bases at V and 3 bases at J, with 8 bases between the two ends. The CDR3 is CASSLQGGGNTIYF. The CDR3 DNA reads TGTGCCAGCAGTTTACAGGGTGGTGGAAACACCATATATTTT.

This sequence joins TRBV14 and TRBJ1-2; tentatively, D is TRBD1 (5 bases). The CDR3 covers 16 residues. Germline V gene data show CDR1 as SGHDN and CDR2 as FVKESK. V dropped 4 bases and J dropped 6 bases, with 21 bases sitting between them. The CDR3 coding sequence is TGTGCCAGCAGCCCCCTGGGGGGTCTGGGGCTCCATGGCTACACCTTC. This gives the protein CASSPLGGLGLHGYTF.

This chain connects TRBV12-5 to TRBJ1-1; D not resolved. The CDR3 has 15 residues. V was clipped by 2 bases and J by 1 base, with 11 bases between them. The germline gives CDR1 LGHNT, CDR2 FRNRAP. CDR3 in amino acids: CASGLYPSTNTEAFF. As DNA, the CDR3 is TGTGCTAGTGGTTTGTACCCGAGTACGAACACTGAAGCTTTCTTT.

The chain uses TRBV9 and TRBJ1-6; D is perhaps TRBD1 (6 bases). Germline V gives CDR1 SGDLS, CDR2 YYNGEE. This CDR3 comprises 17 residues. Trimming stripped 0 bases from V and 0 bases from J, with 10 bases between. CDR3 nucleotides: TGTGCCAGCAGCGTAGGTCAGGGGACCTCCTATAATTCACCCCTCCACTTT. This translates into CASSVGQGTSYNSPLHF. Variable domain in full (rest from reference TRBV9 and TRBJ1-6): DSGVTQTPKHLITATGQRVTLRCSPRSGDLSVYWYQQSLDQGLQFLIQYYNGEERAKGNILERFSAQQFPDLHSELNLSSLELGDSALYFCASSVGQGTSYNSPLHFGNGTRLTVT.

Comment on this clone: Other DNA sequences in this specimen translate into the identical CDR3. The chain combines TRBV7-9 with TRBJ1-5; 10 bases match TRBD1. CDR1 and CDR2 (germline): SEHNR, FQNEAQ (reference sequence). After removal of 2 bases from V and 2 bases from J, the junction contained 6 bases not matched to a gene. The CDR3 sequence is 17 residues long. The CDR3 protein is CASSLIGTGVGNQPQHF. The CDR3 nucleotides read TGTGCCAGCAGCTTAATAGGGACAGGGGTCGGCAATCAGCCCCAGCATTTT.

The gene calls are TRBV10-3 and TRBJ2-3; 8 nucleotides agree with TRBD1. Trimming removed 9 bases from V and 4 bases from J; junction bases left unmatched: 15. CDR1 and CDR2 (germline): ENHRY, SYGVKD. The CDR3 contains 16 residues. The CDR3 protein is CAMGEVDRGRADTQYF. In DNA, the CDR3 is TGTGCCATGGGGGAAGTCGACAGGGGAAGGGCAGATACGCAGTATTTT.

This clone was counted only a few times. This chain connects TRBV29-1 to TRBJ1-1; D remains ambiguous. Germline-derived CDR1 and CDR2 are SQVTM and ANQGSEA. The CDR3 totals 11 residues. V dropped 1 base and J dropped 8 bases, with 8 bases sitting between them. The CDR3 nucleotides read TGCAGCGTTGAAGTCGCTGGAGAAGCTTTCTTT. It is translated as CSVEVAGEAFF. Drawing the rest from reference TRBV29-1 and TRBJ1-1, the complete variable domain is SAVISQKPSRDICQRGTSLTIQCQVDSQVTMMFWYRQQPGQSLTLIATANQGSEATYESGFVIDKFPISRPNLTFSTLTVSNMSPEDSSIYLCSVEVAGEAFFGQGTRLTVV.

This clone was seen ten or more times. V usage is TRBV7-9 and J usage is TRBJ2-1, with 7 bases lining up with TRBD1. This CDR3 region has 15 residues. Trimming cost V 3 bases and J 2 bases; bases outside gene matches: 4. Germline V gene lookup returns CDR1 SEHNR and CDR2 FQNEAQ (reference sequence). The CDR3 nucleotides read TGTGCCAGCAGCTTGGGAGACAGGGCCTACAATGAGCAGTTCTTC. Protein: CASSLGDRAYNEQFF.

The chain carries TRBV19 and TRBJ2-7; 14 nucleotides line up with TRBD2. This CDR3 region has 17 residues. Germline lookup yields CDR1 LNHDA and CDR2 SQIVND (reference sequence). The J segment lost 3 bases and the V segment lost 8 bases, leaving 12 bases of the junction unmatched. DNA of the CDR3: TGTGCCAGTGGTGAGAGGTCGGGACTAGCGGGGGACTACGAGCAGTACTTC. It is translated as CASGERSGLAGDYEQYF. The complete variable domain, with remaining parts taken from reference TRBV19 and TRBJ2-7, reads DGGITQSPKYLFRKEGQNVTLSCEQNLNHDAMYWYRQDPGQGLRLIYYSQIVNDFQKGDIAEGYSVSREKKESFPLTVTSAQKNPTAFYLCASGERSGLAGDYEQYFGPGTRLTVT.

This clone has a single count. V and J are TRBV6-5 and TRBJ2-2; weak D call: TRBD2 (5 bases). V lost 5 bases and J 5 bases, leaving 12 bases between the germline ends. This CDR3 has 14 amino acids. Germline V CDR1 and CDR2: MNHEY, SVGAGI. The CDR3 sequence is CASSPYLATGELFF. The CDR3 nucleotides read TGTGCCAGCAGTCCGTATTTAGCGACCGGGGAGCTGTTTTTT.

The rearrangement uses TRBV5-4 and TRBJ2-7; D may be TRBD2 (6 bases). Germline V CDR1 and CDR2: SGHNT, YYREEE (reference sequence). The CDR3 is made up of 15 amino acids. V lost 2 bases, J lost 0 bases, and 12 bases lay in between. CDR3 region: CASSFGGESSYEQYF. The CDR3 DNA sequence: TGTGCCAGCAGCTTCGGCGGGGAAAGCTCCTACGAGCAGTACTTC.

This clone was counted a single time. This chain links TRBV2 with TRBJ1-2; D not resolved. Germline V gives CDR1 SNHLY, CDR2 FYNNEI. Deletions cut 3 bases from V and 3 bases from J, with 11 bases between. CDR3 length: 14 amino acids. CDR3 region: CASSEVRNYYGYTF. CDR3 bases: TGTGCCAGCAGTGAGGTCAGGAATTACTATGGCTACACCTTC.

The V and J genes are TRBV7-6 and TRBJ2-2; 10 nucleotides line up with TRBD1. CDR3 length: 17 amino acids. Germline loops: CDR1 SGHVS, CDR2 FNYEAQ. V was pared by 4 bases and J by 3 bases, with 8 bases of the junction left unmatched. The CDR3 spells CASSSTGTGVHTGELFF. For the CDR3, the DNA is TGTGCCAGCAGCTCGACCGGGACAGGGGTGCACACCGGGGAGCTGTTTTTT.

The CDR3 region has the DNA TGTGCCAGCGATGAGGCAGGGGGCATAGGCACTGAAGCTTTCTTT. This encodes CASDEAGGIGTEAFF. The gene calls are TRBV6-1 and TRBJ1-1; TRBD1 matches 8 bases. Germline values: CDR1 MNHNS, CDR2 SASEGT. Unmatched junction bases numbered 12, after V lost 8 bases and J lost 4 bases. The CDR3 is made up of 15 amino acids.

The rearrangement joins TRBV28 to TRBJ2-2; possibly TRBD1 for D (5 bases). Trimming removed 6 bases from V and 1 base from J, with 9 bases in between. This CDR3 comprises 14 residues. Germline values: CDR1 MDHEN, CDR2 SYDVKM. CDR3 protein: CASSLQGNTGELFF. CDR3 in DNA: TGTGCCAGCAGCCTCCAGGGGAACACCGGGGAGCTGTTTTTT. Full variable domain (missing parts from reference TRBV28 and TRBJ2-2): DVKVTQSSRYLVKRTGEKVFLECVQDMDHENMFWYRQDPGLGLRLIYFSYDVKMKEKGDIPEGYSVSREKKERFSLILESASTNQTSMYLCASSLQGNTGELFFGEGSRLTVL.

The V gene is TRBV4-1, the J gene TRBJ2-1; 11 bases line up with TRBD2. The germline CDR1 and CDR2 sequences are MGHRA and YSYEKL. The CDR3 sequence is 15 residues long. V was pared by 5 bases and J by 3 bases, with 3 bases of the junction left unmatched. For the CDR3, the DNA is TGCGCCAGCAGCTTTAGCGGGGGGGTCTACAATGAGCAGTTCTTC. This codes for CASSFSGGVYNEQFF.

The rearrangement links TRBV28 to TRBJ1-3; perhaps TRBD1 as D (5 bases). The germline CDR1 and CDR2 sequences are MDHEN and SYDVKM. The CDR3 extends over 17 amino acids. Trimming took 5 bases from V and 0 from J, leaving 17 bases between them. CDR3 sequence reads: CASSPGDGGDSGNTIYF. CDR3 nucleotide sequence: TGTGCCAGCAGTCCGGGGGACGGCGGCGACTCTGGAAACACCATATATTTT.

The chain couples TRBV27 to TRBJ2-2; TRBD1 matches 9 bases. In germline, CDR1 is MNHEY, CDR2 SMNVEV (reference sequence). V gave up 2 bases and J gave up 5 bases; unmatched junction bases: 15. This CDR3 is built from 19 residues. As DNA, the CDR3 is TGTGCCAGCAGTTTAGGGGGACAGGGAGCAACTAGTCTAACCGGGGAGCTGTTTTTT. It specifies CASSLGGQGATSLTGELFF.